The sequence of this T cell receptor beta chain was determined in a study of PD-L1 blockade in urothelial cancer. The data were produced by immunoSEQ multiplex PCR, yet TCRdb's version contains in-frame clones alone and is incomplete. Of around 41,000 clones listed, around four fifths are singletons. The CDR3 covers 15 residues. The germline V gene encodes CDR1 LNHDA and CDR2 SQIVND (reference sequence). Unmatched junction bases numbered 8, after V lost 6 bases and J lost 0 bases. Stated time point: peripheral blood 6 weeks after treatment start. The chain is built from TRBV19 and TRBJ2-7, with 7 positions matching TRBD1. This TCR derives from a man aged 55 to 69 with urothelial cancer. The source was PBMCs, collected around atezolizumab (anti-PD-L1) treatment. For the CDR3, the DNA is TGTGCCAGTAGACCAACCGGGACAGCCTCCTACGAGCAGTACTTC. It encodes CASRPTGTASYEQYF.